A single sample is the source of the 30 T cell receptor beta chains below, sequenced in a study of control samples from healthy donors and cancer patients. Sequenced by immunoSEQ multiplex PCR; TCRdb stores in-frame clones only, minus some. The sample has around 140,000 clones, 91% seen once; the top ten hold about 3.2%. Sequencing was done on a sample of blood. All receptors derive from a man younger than 40 in good health.

This chain links TRBV6-4 with TRBJ1-2; 12 bases line up with TRBD1. J was trimmed by 4 bases and V by 4 bases; bases with no gene match: 4. Per germline, CDR1 MRHNA and CDR2 SNTAGT. This CDR3 region has 15 residues. CDR3 protein: CASSAGTGGPYGYTF. The CDR3 coding sequence is TGTGCCAGCAGTGCCGGGACAGGGGGCCCCTATGGCTACACCTTC.

J is TRBJ2-1 and V is TRBV9; either TRBD1 or TRBD2 may supply D (6 bases each). The CDR3 spans 16 residues. Per the germline V gene, CDR1 is SGDLS and CDR2 is YYNGEE. The germline V and J ends were trimmed by 0 bases and 0 bases, with 10 bases remaining between them. The chain's CDR3 is CASSVAGASSYNEQFF. The CDR3 DNA follows: TGTGCCAGCAGCGTAGCGGGGGCAAGCTCCTACAATGAGCAGTTCTTC.

This chain connects TRBV7-7 to TRBJ2-7; D may correspond to TRBD1 or TRBD2 (5 bases each). Trimming took off 5 bases at V and 4 bases at J, with 18 bases between the two ends. The germline gives CDR1 SSHAT, CDR2 FNYEAQ (reference sequence). The CDR3 is made up of 15 amino acids. CDR3 DNA sequence: TGTGCCAGCAGCCCATTAGTGGGGGAAACTTACGAGCAGTACTTC. It encodes CASSPLVGETYEQYF. Complete variable domain (other parts from reference TRBV7-7 and TRBJ2-7): GAGVSQSPRYKVTKRGQDVTLRCDPISSHATLYWYQQALGQGPEFLTYFNYEAQPDKSGLPSDRFSAERPEGSISTLTIQRTEQRDSAMYRCASSPLVGETYEQYFGPGTRLTVT.

This chain uses TRBV2 with TRBJ1-5; D remains ambiguous. The ends were cut back, 2 bases at V and 4 bases at J, with 9 bases in the middle. Germline values: CDR1 SNHLY, CDR2 FYNNEI. The length of the CDR3 is 14 residues. This chain's CDR3 is CASSESLGNQPQHF. CDR3 nucleotides: TGTGCCAGCAGTGAAAGCTTAGGGAATCAGCCCCAGCATTTT.

This sequence joins TRBV11-3 and TRBJ1-1; D is unresolved. Germline lookup yields CDR1 SGHNT and CDR2 YENEEA. Trimming stripped 5 bases from V and 1 base from J, with 8 bases between. CDR3 size: 13 residues. The CDR3 region has the DNA TGTGCCAGCAGCCTTGGTTGGAACACTGAAGCTTTCTTT. The encoded protein is CASSLGWNTEAFF.

The V call is TRBV3-1 (or the pseudogene TRBV3-2), the J call TRBJ2-2; 9 bases agree with TRBD2. Germline assignment: CDR1 LGHDT and CDR2 YNNKEL (reference sequence). V trimming: 6 bases; J trimming: 1 base; junction bases outside the gene matches: 3. This CDR3 comprises 15 residues. CDR3 sequence (DNA): TGTGCCAGCAGACATAGCGGGGGGAACACCGGGGAGCTGTTTTTT. As protein: CASRHSGGNTGELFF.

This clone was counted a single time. This chain connects TRBV30 to TRBJ1-2, with 11 bases matching TRBD1. The junction had 6 bases not matched to a gene; V was cut back by 2 bases and J by 7 bases. Germline loops: CDR1 GTSNPN, CDR2 SVGIG (reference sequence). The CDR3 has 14 residues. CDR3 amino acids: CAWSHGQGAVGYTF. The CDR3 DNA is TGTGCCTGGAGTCACGGACAGGGGGCTGTTGGCTACACCTTC.

This rearrangement joins TRBV6-4 to TRBJ1-1, with D possibly TRBD1 on 5 matching bases. The CDR3 has 15 residues. V lost 2 bases, J lost 2 bases, and 12 bases lay in between. CDR1 is MRHNA, CDR2 SNTAGT, per germline. The CDR3 protein is CASSDPKTVNTEAFF. The CDR3, as DNA: TGTGCCAGCAGTGACCCGAAGACAGTAAACACTGAAGCTTTCTTT.

The chain links TRBV19 to TRBJ1-2, with TRBD1 matching over 7 bases. The CDR3 covers 12 residues. With 9 bases clipped from V and 6 bases from J, the junction kept 7 bases outside the gene matches. Germline-derived CDR1 and CDR2 are LNHDA and SQIVND (reference sequence). CDR3 sequence: CASPTGLNGYTF. CDR3 DNA sequence: TGTGCCAGCCCGACAGGGCTGAATGGCTACACCTTC. Supplemented by reference TRBV19 and TRBJ1-2, the full variable domain reads DGGITQSPKYLFRKEGQNVTLSCEQNLNHDAMYWYRQDPGQGLRLIYYSQIVNDFQKGDIAEGYSVSREKKESFPLTVTSAQKNPTAFYLCASPTGLNGYTFGSGTRLTVV.

A single count supports this clone. The V and J genes are TRBV24-1 and TRBJ2-1, with 8 nucleotides matching TRBD1. This CDR3 is 16 amino acids long. Losses at the gene ends were 0 bases for V and 2 bases for J; bases not matched to a gene: 2. The V gene's germline CDR1 is KGHDR and CDR2 SFDVKD. CDR3 region: CATSDLGQGTYNEQFF. The DNA for the CDR3 is TGTGCCACCAGTGATTTGGGACAGGGAACCTACAATGAGCAGTTCTTC.

The chain is built from TRBV2 and TRBJ1-1; D not certain. CDR3 length: 11 amino acids. The germline V and J ends were trimmed by 6 bases and 11 bases, with 13 bases remaining between them. The germline V gene encodes CDR1 SNHLY and CDR2 FYNNEI. The CDR3 here is CASSSTGYAFF. Written as DNA, the CDR3 is TGTGCCAGCAGCTCGACCGGGTACGCTTTCTTT.

The gene calls are TRBV9 and TRBJ2-1; 11 positions match TRBD1. The CDR3 contains 15 residues. V gave up 4 bases and J gave up 7 bases; unmatched junction bases: 7. CDR1 is SGDLS and CDR2 is YYNGEE in the germline V gene. In DNA, the CDR3 is TGTGCCAGCAGCCCGGGACAGGGGGAGATAAATGAGCAGTTCTTC. This gives the protein CASSPGQGEINEQFF.

This rearrangement joins TRBV5-1 to TRBJ1-1, with 9 bases lining up with TRBD1. Trimming at V came to 3 bases and at J to 1 base, leaving 7 bases not matched to a gene. The CDR3 is 16 residues long. CDR1 and CDR2 (germline): SGHRS, YFSETQ. CDR3 sequence: CASSWDRVSGNTEAFF. CDR3 bases: TGCGCCAGCAGCTGGGACAGGGTATCGGGGAACACTGAAGCTTTCTTT.

This clone showed up just once. The rearrangement links TRBV4-2 to TRBJ1-6; D is undetermined. V was clipped by 0 bases and J by 7 bases, with 7 bases between them. This CDR3 has 14 amino acids. The germline V gene encodes CDR1 LGHNA and CDR2 YNFKEQ. The CDR3 DNA reads TGTGCCAGCAGCCAAGAAGGAGGCAATTCACCCCTCCACTTT. Protein product: CASSQEGGNSPLHF.

A word on this clone: The sample holds other DNA sequences that translate to the same CDR3. The V and J genes are TRBV27 and TRBJ1-1, with D possibly being TRBD1 (5 bases). The V end was cut by 4 bases, the J end by 2 bases, with 8 bases between. Germline CDR1 is MNHEY and CDR2 is SMNVEV (reference sequence). The CDR3 contains 13 residues. The CDR3 region is CASSSTVNTEAFF. The CDR3, as DNA: TGTGCCAGCAGTTCGACAGTCAACACTGAAGCTTTCTTT.

This clone was recorded only once. The gene calls are TRBV30 and TRBJ2-7, with no clear D. V was pared by 3 bases and J by 0 bases, with 6 bases between. The CDR3 is 12 residues long. From germline, CDR1 is GTSNPN and CDR2 SVGIG (reference sequence). DNA for the CDR3: TGTGCCTGGAGCCACAGCTCCTACGAGCAGTACTTC. Its protein is CAWSHSSYEQYF.

Turning to this clone: Other DNA sequences of this sample code for an identical CDR3. This chain joins TRBV5-1 and TRBJ2-1; D is possibly TRBD2 (5 bases). V was pared by 0 bases and J by 4 bases, with 5 bases between. CDR3 size: 13 residues. From germline, CDR1 is SGHRS and CDR2 YFSETQ. The CDR3 protein is CASSLGGYNEQFF. Here the CDR3 DNA reads TGCGCCAGCAGCTTGGGCGGGTACAATGAGCAGTTCTTC. Complete variable domain (other parts from reference TRBV5-1 and TRBJ2-1): KAGVTQTPRYLIKTRGQQVTLSCSPISGHRSVSWYQQTPGQGLQFLFEYFSETQRNKGNFPGRFSGRQFSNSRSEMNVSTLELGDSALYLCASSLGGYNEQFFGPGTRLTVL.

V is TRBV2 and J is TRBJ1-1; D possibly corresponds to TRBD1 (5 bases). CDR3 length: 19 amino acids. V shed 0 bases and J shed 0 bases, with 20 bases lying between them. Per germline, CDR1 SNHLY and CDR2 FYNNEI. The DNA of the CDR3 is TGTGCCAGCAGTGAAGCCAATACACCAGGGATCACTATGAACACTGAAGCTTTCTTT. This translates into CASSEANTPGITMNTEAFF.

This chain connects TRBV19 to TRBJ1-4, with TRBD1 matching over 7 bases. V was clipped by 4 bases and J by 6 bases; unmatched bases: 2. Germline V gene sequence: CDR1 LNHDA, CDR2 SQIVND (reference sequence). This CDR3 region has 13 residues. The CDR3 loop reads CASSTGGDEKLFF. The CDR3 coding sequence is TGTGCCAGTAGTACAGGGGGAGATGAAAAACTGTTTTTT.

The gene calls are TRBV7-3 and TRBJ1-4; 7 positions agree with TRBD1. Germline V gene data show CDR1 as SGHTA and CDR2 as FQGTGA. The V segment lost 1 base and the J segment 4 bases; nucleotides outside the gene matches: 3. The length of the CDR3 is 15 residues. The CDR3 DNA follows: TGTGCCAGCAGCTTAAGCGGGACAGTTAATGAAAAACTGTTTTTT. Protein: CASSLSGTVNEKLFF.

The V and J genes are TRBV4-1 and TRBJ1-6; TRBD1 agrees at 7 bases. This CDR3 has 15 residues. Germline V gene data show CDR1 as MGHRA and CDR2 as YSYEKL. The junction had 5 bases not matched to a gene; V was cut back by 0 bases and J by 9 bases. The CDR3 region has the DNA TGCGCCAGCAGCCAAGATATCCAGGGGGTTTCACCCCTCCACTTT. This translates into CASSQDIQGVSPLHF.

The gene calls are TRBV11-2 and TRBJ1-2; D remains unclear. The length of the CDR3 is 14 residues. Trimming took off 2 bases at V and 8 bases at J, with 15 bases between the two ends. Germline CDR1 reads SGHAT; CDR2 reads FQNNGV. The CDR3, as DNA: TGTGCCAGCAGCTTATCGATCGCTAGCGGCGGCTACACCTTC. Translation: CASSLSIASGGYTF. The complete variable domain, with remaining parts taken from reference TRBV11-2 and TRBJ1-2, reads EAGVAQSPRYKIIEKRQSVAFWCNPISGHATLYWYQQILGQGPKLLIQFQNNGVVDDSQLPKDRFSAERLKGVDSTLKIQPAKLEDSAVYLCASSLSIASGGYTFGSGTRLTVV.

This clone was picked up a small number of times. V and J are TRBV4-1 and TRBJ1-6; weak D call: TRBD1 (6 bases). Germline lookup yields CDR1 MGHRA and CDR2 YSYEKL. The germline V and J ends were trimmed by 0 bases and 1 base, with 10 bases remaining between them. The CDR3 is 17 residues long. The CDR3 spells CASSQDRGGSYNSPLHF. CDR3 DNA: TGCGCCAGCAGCCAAGATAGGGGGGGATCCTATAATTCACCCCTCCACTTT.

This rearrangement joins TRBV29-1 to TRBJ1-2; D not resolved. The CDR3 runs 12 residues. Per the germline V gene, CDR1 is SQVTM and CDR2 is ANQGSEA. CDR3 protein: CTIQRGNYGYTF. The CDR3 DNA follows: TGCACCATCCAGCGAGGCAACTATGGCTACACCTTC.

This clone was seen a few times. This chain joins TRBV28 and TRBJ1-4; TRBD1 matches at 11 bases. CDR1 MDHEN and CDR2 SYDVKM come from the germline V gene. The J segment lost 3 bases and the V segment lost 2 bases, leaving 14 bases of the junction unmatched. The CDR3 sequence is 20 residues long. The CDR3 nucleotides read TGTGCCAGCAGTTTAAGACACGGACGGACAGGGGGCTATGCTAATGAAAAACTGTTTTTT. Amino acid sequence: CASSLRHGRTGGYANEKLFF.

J is TRBJ1-2 and V is TRBV5-1; a weak D match, TRBD1 (5 bases). The CDR3 has 14 amino acids. Germline V CDR1 and CDR2: SGHRS, YFSETQ. The germline V and J ends were trimmed by 0 bases and 3 bases, with 9 bases remaining between them. CDR3 sequence reads: CASSLALGDYGYTF. The CDR3 DNA follows: TGCGCCAGCAGCTTGGCCTTGGGGGACTATGGCTACACCTTC.

In DNA, the CDR3 is TGTGCCAGCAGTTCCTCGACTTCCTACGAGCAGTACTTC. Translated, it gives CASSSSTSYEQYF. This chain links TRBV12-3 or TRBV12-4 with TRBJ2-7; no reliable D call. V was clipped by 4 bases and J by 1 base, with 8 bases between them. There are 13 residues in the CDR3.

V gene TRBV23-1 combines with J gene TRBJ1-5, with D possibly TRBD1 on 5 matching bases. TRBV23-1 is placed among ORFs of uncertain function. CDR3 length: 14 residues. Trimming removed 6 bases from V and 3 bases from J, with 12 bases in between. CDR3 region: CASRCSGSNQPQHF. The CDR3 DNA reads TGCGCCAGCAGATGTTCAGGGTCCAATCAGCCCCAGCATTTT.

The genes are TRBV30 and TRBJ1-3; no clear D. Trimming removed 0 bases from V and 0 bases from J, with 6 bases in between. This CDR3 has 14 residues. Germline V CDR1 and CDR2: GTSNPN, SVGIG (reference sequence). CDR3 amino acids: CAWSVSRSGNTIYF. The CDR3 bases are TGTGCCTGGAGTGTATCCCGCTCTGGAAACACCATATATTTT.

V gene TRBV27 combines with J gene TRBJ2-7; possibly TRBD2 for D (5 bases). This CDR3 region has 14 residues. V was shortened by 3 bases and J by 0 bases, with 9 bases between the two germline ends. Germline V gene sequence: CDR1 MNHEY, CDR2 SMNVEV (reference sequence). In nucleotides, the CDR3 is TGTGCCAGCAGTTTGAGGGCAGGCTCCTACGAGCAGTACTTC. It yields the protein CASSLRAGSYEQYF.